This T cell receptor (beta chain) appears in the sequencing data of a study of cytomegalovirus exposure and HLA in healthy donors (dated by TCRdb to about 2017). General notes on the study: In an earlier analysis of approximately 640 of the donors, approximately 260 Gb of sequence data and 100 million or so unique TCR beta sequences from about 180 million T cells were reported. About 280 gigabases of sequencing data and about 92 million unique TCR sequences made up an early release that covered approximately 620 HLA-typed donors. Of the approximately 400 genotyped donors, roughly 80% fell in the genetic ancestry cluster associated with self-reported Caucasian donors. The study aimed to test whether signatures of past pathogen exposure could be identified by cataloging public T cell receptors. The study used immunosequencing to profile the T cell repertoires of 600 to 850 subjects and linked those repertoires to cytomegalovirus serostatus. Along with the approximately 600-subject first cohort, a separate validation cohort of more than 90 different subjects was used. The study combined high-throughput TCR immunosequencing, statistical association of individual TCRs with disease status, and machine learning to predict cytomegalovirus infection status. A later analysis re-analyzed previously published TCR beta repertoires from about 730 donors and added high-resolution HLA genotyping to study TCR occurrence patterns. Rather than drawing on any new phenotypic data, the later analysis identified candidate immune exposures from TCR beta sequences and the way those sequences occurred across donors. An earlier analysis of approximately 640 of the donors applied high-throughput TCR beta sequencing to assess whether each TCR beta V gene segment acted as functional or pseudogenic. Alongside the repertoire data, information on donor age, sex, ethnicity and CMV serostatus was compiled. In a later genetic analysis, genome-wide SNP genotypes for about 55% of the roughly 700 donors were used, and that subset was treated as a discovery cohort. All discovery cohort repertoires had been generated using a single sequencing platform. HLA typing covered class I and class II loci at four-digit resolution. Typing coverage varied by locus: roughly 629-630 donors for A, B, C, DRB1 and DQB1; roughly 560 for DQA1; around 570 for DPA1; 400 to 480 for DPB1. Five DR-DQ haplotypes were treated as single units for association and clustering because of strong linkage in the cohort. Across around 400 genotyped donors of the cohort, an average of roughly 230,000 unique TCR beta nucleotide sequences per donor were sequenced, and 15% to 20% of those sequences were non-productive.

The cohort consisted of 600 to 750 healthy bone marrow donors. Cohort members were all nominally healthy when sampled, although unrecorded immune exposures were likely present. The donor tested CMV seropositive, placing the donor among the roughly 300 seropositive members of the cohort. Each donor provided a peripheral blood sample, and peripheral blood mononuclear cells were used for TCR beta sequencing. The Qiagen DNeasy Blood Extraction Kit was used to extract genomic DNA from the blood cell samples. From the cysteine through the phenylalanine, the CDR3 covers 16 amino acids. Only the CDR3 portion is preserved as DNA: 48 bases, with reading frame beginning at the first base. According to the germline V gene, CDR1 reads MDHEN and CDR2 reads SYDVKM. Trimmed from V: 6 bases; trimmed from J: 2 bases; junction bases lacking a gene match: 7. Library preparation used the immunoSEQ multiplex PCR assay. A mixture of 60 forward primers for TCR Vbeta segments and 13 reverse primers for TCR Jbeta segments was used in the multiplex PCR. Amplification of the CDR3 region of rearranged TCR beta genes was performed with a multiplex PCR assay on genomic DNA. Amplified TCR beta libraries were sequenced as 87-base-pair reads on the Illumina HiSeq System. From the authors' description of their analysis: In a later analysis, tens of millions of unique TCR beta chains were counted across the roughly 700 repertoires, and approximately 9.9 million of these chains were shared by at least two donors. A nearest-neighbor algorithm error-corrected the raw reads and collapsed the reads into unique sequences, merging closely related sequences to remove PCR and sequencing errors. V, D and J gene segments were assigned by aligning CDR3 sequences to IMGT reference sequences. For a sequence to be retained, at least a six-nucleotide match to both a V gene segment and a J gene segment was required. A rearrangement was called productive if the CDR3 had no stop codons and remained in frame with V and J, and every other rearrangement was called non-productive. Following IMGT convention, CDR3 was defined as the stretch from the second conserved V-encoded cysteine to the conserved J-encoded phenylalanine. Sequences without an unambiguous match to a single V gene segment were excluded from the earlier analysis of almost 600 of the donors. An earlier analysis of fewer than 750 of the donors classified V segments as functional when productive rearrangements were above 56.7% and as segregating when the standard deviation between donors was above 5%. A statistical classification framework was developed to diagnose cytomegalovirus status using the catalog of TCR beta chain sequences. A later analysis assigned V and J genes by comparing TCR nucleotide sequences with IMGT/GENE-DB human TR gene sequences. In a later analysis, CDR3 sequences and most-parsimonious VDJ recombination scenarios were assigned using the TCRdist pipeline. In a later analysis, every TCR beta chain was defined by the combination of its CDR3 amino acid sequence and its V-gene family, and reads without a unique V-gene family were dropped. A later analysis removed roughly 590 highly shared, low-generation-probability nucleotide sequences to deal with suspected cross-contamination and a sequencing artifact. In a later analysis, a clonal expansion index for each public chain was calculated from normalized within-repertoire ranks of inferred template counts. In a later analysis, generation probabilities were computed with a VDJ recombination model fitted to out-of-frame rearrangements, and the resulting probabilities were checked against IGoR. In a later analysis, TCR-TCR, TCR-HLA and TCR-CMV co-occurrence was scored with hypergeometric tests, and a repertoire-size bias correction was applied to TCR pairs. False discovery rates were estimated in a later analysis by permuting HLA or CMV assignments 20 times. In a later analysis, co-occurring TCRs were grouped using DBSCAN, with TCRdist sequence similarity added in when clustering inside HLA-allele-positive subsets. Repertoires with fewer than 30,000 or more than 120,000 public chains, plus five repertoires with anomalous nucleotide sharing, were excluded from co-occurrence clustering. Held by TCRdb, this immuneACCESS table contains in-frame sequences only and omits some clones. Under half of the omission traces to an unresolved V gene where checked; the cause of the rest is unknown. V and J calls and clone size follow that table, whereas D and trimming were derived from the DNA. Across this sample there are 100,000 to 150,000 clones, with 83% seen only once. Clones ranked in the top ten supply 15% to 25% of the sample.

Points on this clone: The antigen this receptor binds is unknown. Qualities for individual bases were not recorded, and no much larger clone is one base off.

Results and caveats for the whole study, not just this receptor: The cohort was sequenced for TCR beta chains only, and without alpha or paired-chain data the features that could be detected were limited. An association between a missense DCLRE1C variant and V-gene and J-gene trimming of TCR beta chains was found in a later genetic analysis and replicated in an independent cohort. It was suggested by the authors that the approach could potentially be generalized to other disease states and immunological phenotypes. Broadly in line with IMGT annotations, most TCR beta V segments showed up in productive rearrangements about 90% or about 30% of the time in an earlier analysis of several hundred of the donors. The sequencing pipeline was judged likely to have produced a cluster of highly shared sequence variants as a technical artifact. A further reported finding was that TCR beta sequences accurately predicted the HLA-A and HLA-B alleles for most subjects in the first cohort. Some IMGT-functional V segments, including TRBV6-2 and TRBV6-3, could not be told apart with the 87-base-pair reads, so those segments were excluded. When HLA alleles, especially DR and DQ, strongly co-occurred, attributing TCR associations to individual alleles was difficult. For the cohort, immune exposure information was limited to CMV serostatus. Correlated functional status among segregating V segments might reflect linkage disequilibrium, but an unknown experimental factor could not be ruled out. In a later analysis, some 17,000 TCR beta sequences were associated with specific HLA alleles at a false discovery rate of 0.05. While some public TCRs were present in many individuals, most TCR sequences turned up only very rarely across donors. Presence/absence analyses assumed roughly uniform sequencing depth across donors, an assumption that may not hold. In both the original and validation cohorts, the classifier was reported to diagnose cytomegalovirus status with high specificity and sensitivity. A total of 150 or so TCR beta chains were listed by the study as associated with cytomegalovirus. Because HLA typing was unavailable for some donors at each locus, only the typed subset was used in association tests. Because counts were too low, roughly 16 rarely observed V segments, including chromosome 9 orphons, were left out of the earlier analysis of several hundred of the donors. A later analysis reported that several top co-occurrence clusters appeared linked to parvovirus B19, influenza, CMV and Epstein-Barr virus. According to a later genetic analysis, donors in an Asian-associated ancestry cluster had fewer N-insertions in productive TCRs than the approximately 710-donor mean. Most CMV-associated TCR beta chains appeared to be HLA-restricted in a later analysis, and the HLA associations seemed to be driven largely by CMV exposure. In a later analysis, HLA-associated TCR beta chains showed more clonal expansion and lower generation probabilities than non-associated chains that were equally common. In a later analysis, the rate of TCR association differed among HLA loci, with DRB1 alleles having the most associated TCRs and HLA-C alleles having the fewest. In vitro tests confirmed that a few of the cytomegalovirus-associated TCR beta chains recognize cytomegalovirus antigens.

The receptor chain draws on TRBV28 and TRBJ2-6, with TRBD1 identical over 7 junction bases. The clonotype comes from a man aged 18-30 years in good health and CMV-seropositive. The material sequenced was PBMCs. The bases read TGTGCCAGCAGACCAGGGGGATCCACTGGGGCCAACGTCCTGACTTTC. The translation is CASRPGGSTGANVLTF.